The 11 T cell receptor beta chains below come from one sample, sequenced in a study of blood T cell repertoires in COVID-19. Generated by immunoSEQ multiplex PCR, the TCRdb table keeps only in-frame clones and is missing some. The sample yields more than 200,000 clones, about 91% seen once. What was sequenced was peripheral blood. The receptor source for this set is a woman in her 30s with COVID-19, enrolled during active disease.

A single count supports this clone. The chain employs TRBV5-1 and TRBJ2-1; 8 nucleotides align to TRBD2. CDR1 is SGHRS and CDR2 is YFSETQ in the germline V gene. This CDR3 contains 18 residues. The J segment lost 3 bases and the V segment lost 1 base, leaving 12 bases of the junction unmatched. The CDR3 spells CASSLSFGGSGDYNEQFF. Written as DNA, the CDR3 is TGCGCCAGCAGCTTGTCGTTTGGAGGTAGCGGGGACTACAATGAGCAGTTCTTC.

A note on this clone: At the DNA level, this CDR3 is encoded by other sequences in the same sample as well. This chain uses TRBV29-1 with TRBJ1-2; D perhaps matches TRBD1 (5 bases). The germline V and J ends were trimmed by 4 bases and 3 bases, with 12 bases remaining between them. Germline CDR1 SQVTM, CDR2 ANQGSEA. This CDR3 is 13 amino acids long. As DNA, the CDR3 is TGCAGCGTTGCTGGGGGAGGGGACTATGGCTACACCTTC. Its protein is CSVAGGGDYGYTF.

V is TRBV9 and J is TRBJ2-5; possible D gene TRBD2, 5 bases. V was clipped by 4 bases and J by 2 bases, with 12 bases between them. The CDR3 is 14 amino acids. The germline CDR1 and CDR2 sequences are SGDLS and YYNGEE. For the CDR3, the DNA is TGTGCCAGCAGCCGAGGGTGGGGACAAGAGACCCAGTACTTC. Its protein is CASSRGWGQETQYF.

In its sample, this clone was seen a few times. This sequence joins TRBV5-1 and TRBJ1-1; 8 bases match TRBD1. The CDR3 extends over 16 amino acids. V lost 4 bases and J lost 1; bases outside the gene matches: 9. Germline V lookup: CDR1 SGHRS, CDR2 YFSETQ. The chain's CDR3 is CASSPSVGTGNTEAFF. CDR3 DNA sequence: TGCGCCAGCAGCCCTTCCGTCGGGACAGGGAACACTGAAGCTTTCTTT.

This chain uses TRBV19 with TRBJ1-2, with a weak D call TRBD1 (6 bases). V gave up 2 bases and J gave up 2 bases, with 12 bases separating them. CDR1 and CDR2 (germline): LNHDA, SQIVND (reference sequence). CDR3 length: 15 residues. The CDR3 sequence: CASSILGTPNYGYTF. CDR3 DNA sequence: TGTGCCAGTAGTATATTGGGGACACCCAACTATGGCTACACCTTC.

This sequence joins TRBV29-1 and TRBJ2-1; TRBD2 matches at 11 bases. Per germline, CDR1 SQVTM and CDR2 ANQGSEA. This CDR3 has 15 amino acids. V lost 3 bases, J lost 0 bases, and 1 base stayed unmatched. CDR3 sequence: CSVDTSGSSYNEQFF. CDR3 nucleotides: TGCAGCGTTGACACTAGCGGGAGCTCCTACAATGAGCAGTTCTTC.

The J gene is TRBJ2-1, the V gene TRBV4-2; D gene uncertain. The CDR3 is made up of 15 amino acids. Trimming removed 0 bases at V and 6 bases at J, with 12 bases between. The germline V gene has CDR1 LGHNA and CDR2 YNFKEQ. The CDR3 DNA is TGTGCCAGCAGCCAAGAGACACTTCGGCGCAATGAGCAGTTCTTC. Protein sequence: CASSQETLRRNEQFF.

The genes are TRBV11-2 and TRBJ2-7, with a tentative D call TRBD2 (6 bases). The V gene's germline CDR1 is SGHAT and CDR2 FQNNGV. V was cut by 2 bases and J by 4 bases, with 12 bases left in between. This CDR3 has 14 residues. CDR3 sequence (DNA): TGTGCCAGCAGCTTACTTGACGGGAGTTACGAGCAGTACGTC. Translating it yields CASSLLDGSYEQYV.

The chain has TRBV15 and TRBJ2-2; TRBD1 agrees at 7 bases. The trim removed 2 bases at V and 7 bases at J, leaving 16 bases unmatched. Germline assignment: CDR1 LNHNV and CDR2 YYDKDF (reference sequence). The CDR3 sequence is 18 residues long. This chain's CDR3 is CATSRKYRGVIDIGELFF. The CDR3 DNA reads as TGTGCCACCAGCAGAAAGTACAGGGGAGTAATAGATATCGGGGAGCTGTTTTTT. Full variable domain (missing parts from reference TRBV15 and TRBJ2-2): DAMVIQNPRYQVTQFGKPVTLSCSQTLNHNVMYWYQQKSSQAPKLLFHYYDKDFNNEADTPDNFQSRRPNTSFCFLDIRSPGLGDTAMYLCATSRKYRGVIDIGELFFGEGSRLTVL.

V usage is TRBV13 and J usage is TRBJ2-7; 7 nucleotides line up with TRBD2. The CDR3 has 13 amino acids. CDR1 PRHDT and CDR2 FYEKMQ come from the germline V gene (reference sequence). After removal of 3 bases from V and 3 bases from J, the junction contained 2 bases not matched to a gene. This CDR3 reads CASSLRGIYEQYV. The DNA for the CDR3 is TGTGCCAGCAGCTTGCGGGGGATCTACGAGCAGTACGTC.

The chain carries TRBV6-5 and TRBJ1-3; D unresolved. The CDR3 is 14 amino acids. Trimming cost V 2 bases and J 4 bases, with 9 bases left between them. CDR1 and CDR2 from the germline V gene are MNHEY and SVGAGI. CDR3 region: CASSYPEQGNTIYF. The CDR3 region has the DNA TGTGCCAGCAGTTACCCTGAACAGGGAAACACCATATATTTT.